This T cell receptor (beta chain) was identified in a study of cytomegalovirus exposure and HLA in healthy donors. The PCR had 60 Vbeta and 13 Jbeta primers. Measured with immunoSEQ multiplex PCR; TCRdb has only the in-frame clones, and not every one. The table lists just under 90,000 clones. The specimen sequenced was PBMCs. The clonotype comes from a girl between 10 and 17 years old in good health and CMV-seropositive.

CDR3 protein: CASSPIDRDYGYTF. In DNA form, the CDR3 reads TGTGCCAGCAGCCCGATAGACAGGGACTATGGCTACACCTTC. This chain connects TRBV5-4 to TRBJ1-2; 7 nucleotides agree with TRBD1. The CDR3 loop spans 14 amino acids. After removal of 4 bases from V and 3 bases from J, the junction contained 6 bases not matched to a gene. The germline V gene has CDR1 SGHNT and CDR2 YYREEE (reference sequence).